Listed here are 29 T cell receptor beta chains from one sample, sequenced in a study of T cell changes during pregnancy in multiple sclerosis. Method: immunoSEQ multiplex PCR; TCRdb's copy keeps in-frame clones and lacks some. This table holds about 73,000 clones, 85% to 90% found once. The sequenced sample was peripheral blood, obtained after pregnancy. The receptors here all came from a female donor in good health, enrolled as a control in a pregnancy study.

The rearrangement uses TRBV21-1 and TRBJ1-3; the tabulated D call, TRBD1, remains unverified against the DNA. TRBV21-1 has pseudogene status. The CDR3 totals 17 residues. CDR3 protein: CASSKTSTACSGNTIYF. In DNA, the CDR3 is TGTGCCAGCAGCAAGACGTCGACAGCCTGCTCTGGAAACACCATATATTTT.

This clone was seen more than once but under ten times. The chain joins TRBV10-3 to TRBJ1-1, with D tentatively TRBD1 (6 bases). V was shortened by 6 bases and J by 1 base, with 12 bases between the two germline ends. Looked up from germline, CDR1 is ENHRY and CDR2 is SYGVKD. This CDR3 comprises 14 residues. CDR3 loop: CAIRDRATNTEAFF. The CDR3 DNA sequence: TGTGCCATCAGGGACAGAGCGACGAACACTGAAGCTTTCTTT.

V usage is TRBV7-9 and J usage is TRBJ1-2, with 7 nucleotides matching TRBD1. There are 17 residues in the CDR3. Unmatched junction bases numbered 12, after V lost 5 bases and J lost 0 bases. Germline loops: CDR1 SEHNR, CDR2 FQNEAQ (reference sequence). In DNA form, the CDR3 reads TGTGCCAGCAGCGACGGGACAGCCACCTTAGCTAACTATGGCTACACCTTC. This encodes CASSDGTATLANYGYTF.

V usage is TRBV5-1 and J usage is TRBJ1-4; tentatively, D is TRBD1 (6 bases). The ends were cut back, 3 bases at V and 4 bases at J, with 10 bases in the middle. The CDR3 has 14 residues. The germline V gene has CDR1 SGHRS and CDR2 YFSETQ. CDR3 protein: CASSSGQSNEKLFF. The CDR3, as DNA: TGCGCCAGCAGCTCCGGACAGAGTAATGAAAAACTGTTTTTT.

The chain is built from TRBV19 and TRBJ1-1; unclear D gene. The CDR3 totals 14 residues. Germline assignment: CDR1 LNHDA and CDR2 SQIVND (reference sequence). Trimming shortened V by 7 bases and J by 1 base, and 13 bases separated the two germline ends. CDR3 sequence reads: CASTPRVQNTEAFF. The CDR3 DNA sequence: TGTGCCAGTACCCCCCGGGTACAGAACACTGAAGCTTTCTTT.

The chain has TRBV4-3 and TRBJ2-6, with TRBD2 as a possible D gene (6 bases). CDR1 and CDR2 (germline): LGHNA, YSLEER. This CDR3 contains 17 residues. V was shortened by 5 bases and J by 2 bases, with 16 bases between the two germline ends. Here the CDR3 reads CASSASPPGAGANVLTF. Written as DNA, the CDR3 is TGCGCCAGCAGCGCATCCCCCCCGGGGGCTGGGGCCAACGTCCTGACTTTC.

The CDR3, as DNA: TGTGCCAGCAGCTTAGCGCGGGCAAGGGATGAAAAACTGTTTTTT. Translated, it gives CASSLARARDEKLFF. V gene TRBV7-9 combines with J gene TRBJ1-4, with D hard to call. Per germline, CDR1 SEHNR and CDR2 FQNEAQ (reference sequence). The CDR3 has 15 residues. Deletions cut 0 bases from V and 6 bases from J, with 11 bases between.

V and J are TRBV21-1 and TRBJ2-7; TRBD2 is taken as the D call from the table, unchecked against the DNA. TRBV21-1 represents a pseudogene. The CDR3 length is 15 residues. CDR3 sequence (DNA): TGTGCCAGCAGCCTAACGCAGCGGGGTAAGGACGAGCAGTACTTC. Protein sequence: CASSLTQRGKDEQYF.

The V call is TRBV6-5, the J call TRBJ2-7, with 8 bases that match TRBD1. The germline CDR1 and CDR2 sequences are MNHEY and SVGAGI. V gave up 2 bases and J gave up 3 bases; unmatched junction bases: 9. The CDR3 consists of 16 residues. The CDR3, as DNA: TGTGCCAGCAGTTACGAAGGGACAGGAGCCTACTACGAGCAGTACTTC. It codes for CASSYEGTGAYYEQYF.

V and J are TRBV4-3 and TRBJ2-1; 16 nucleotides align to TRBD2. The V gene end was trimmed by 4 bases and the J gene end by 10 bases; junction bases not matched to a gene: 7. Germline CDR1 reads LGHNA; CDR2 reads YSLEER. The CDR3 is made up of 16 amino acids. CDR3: CASSPGTSGGAGEQFF. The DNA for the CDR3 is TGCGCCAGCAGCCCGGGGACTAGCGGGGGGGCGGGAGAGCAGTTCTTC.

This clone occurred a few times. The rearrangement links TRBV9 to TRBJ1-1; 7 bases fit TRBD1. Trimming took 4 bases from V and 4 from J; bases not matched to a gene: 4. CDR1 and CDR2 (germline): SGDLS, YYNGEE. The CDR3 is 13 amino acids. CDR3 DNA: TGTGCCAGCAGCAATAACAGGGGCACTGAAGCTTTCTTT. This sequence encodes CASSNNRGTEAFF.

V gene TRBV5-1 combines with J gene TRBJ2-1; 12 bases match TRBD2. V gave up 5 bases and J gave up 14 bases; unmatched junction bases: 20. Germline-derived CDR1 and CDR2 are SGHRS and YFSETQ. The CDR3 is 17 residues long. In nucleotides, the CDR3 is TGCGCCAGCAGTCCCGGGGCAAACGGACTAGCGGGATGGGGGGAGTTCTTC. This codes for CASSPGANGLAGWGEFF.

CDR3 loop: CASRRRQGNNQPQHF. The CDR3 region has the DNA TGTGCCAGCAGACGAAGACAGGGCAACAATCAGCCCCAGCATTTT. The rearrangement links TRBV27 to TRBJ1-5, with TRBD1 matching over 7 bases. V lost 6 bases, J lost 3 bases, and 8 bases stayed unmatched. This CDR3 comprises 15 residues. From germline, CDR1 is MNHEY and CDR2 SMNVEV (reference sequence).

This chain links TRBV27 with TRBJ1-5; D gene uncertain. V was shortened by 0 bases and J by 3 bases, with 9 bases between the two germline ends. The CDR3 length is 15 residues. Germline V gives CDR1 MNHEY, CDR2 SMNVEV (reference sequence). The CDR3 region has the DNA TGTGCCAGCAGTTTATCGAGCCTGGTCAATCAGCCCCAGCATTTT. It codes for CASSLSSLVNQPQHF.

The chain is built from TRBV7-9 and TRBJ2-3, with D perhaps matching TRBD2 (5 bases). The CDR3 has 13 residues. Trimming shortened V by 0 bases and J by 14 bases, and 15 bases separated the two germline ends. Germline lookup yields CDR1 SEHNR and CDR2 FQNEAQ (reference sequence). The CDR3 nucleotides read TGTGCCAGCAGCTTAGCACTAGAAAGATATTCGTATTTT. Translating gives CASSLALERYSYF.

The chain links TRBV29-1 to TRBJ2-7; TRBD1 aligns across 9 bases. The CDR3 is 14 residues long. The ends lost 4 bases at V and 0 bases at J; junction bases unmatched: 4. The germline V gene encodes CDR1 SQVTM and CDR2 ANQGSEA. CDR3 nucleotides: TGCAGCGTTGCCCCGACAGGGGGCTCCTACGAGCAGTACTTC. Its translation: CSVAPTGGSYEQYF.

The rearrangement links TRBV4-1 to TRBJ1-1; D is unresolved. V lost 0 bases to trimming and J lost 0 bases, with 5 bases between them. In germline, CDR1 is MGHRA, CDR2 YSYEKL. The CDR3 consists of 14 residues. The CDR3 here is CASSQESMNTEAFF. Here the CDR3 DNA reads TGCGCCAGCAGCCAAGAGAGCATGAACACTGAAGCTTTCTTT.

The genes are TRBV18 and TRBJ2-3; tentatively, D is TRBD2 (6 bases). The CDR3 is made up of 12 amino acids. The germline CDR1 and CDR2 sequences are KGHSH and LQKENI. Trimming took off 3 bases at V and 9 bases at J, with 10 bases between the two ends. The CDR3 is CASSPRAGTQYF. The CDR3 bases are TGTGCCAGCTCACCCCGCGCGGGGACGCAGTATTTT.

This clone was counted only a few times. The CDR3 protein is CAWSPEVMNTEAFF. The CDR3 coding sequence is TGTGCCTGGAGCCCGGAGGTAATGAACACTGAAGCTTTCTTT. The chain links TRBV30 to TRBJ1-1; D uncertain. CDR1 and CDR2 (germline): GTSNPN, SVGIG (reference sequence). V was cut by 3 bases and J by 0 bases, with 11 bases left in between. The CDR3 consists of 14 residues. Using reference TRBV30 and TRBJ1-1 for the parts outside the CDR3, the full variable domain is SQTIHQWPATLVQPVGSPLSLECTVEGTSNPNLYWYRQAAGRGLQLLFYSVGIGQISSEVPQNLSASRPQDRQFILSSKKLLLSDSGFYLCAWSPEVMNTEAFFGQGTRLTVV.

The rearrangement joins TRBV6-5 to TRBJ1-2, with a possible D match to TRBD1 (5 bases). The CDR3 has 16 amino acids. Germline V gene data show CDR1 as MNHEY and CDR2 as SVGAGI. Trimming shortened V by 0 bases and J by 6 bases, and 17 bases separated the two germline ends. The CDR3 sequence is CASSYSLQEGRNGYTF. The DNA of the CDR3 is TGTGCCAGCAGTTACTCACTACAGGAGGGGAGGAATGGCTACACCTTC.

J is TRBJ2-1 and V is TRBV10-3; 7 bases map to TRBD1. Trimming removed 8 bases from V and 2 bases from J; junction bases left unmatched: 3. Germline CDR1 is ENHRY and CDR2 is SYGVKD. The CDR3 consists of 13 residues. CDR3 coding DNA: TGTGCCATCGAGGGGGCCCCCTACAATGAGCAGTTCTTC. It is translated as CAIEGAPYNEQFF.

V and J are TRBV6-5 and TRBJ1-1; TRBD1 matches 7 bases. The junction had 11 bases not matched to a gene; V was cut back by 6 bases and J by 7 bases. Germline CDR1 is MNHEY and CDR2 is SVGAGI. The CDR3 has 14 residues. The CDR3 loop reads CASSLDRARDEAFF. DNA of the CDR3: TGTGCCAGCAGCCTCGACAGGGCTCGGGATGAAGCTTTCTTT.

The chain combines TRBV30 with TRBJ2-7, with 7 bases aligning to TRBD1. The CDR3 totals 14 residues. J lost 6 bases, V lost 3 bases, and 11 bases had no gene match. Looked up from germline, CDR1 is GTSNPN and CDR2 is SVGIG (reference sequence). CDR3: CAWRLDRYLGEQYF. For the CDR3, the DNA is TGTGCCTGGAGATTGGACAGGTATCTTGGCGAGCAGTACTTC.

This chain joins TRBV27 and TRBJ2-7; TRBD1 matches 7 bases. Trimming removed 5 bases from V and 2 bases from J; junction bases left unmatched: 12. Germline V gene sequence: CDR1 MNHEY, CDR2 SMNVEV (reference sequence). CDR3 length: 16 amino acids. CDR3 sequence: CASSTAQGRMAYEQYF. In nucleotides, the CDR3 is TGTGCCAGCAGTACCGCACAGGGGCGCATGGCCTACGAGCAGTACTTC.

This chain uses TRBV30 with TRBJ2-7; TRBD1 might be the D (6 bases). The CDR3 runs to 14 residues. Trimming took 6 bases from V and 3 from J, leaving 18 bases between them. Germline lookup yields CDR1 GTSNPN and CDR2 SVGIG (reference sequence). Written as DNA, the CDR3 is TGTGCCTGTCCGAGGGGGTTCGCCGACTACGAGCAGTACTTC. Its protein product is CACPRGFADYEQYF.

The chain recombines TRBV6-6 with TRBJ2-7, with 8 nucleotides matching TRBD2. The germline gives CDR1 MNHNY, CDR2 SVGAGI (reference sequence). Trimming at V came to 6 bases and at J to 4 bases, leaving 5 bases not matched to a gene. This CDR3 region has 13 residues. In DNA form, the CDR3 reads TGTGCCAGCAGCCGGGGGGGTTTTTACGAGCAGTACTTC. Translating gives CASSRGGFYEQYF.

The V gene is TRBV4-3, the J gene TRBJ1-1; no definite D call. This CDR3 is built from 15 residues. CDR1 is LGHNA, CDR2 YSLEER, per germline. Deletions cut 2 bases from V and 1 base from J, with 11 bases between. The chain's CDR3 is CASSQPVGRNTEAFF. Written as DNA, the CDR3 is TGCGCCAGCAGCCAACCCGTCGGGAGGAACACTGAAGCTTTCTTT.

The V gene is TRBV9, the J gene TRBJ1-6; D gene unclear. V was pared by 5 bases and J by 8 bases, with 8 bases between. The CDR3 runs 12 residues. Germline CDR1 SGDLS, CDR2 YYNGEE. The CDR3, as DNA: TGTGCCAGCAGTCCAGGCCATTCACCCCTCCACTTT. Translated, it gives CASSPGHSPLHF.

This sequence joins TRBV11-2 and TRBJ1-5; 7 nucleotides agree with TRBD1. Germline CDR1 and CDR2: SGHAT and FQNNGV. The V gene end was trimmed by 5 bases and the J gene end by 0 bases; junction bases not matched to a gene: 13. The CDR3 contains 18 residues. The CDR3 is CASSPGTDSFYSNQPQHF. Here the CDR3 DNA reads TGTGCCAGCAGCCCGGGGACAGATTCGTTCTATAGCAATCAGCCCCAGCATTTT.